The entry that follows covers one T cell receptor (beta chain) sequence. This entry comes from a study of blood T cell repertoires in COVID-19. Across the whole study: Specimens from acute and convalescent COVID-19 originated in the United States, Italy and Spain. T cells, B-cell-depleted T cells, or PBMCs provided the cDNA or gDNA that served as material.

Cohort placement rested on clinical history that participants reported themselves. The junction had 8 bases not matched to a gene; V was cut back by 6 bases and J by 6 bases. The V gene's germline CDR1 is LGHNT and CDR2 FRNRAP. The CDR3 is 15 residues long. In the authors' methods: Reference gene primer amplification gave nucleated cell count estimates. This table comes from immunoSEQ multiplex PCR, and its TCRdb copy is limited to in-frame clones, with some not included. V and J calls and clone size are as listed in that table; D and trimming were resolved from the DNA. The sample holds around 200,000 clones, 70% to 90% seen once.

This sequence was found in a man between 35 and 55 years old who had recovered from COVID-19. The sample consisted of PBMCs or T cells enriched from blood (not recorded which). J is TRBJ1-5 and V is TRBV12-5, with 10 bases lining up with TRBD1. The CDR3 nucleotides are TGTGCTAGTGGGAACGACAGGGGGCTAGTTCAGCCCCAGCATTTT. This gives the protein CASGNDRGLVQPQHF.